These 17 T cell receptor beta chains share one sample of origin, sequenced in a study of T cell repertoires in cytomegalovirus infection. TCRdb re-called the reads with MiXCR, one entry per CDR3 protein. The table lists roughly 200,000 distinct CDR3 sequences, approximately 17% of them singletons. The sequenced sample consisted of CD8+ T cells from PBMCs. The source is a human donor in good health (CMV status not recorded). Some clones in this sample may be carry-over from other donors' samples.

CDR3 residues: CASSQLPGQDEKLFF. The CDR3 coding sequence is TGTGCCAGCAGCCAGTTGCCGGGACAAGATGAAAAACTGTTTTTT. The V gene is TRBV4-2, the J gene TRBJ1-4, with D maybe TRBD1 (6 bases). Germline CDR1 LGHNA, CDR2 YNFKEQ. There are 15 residues in the CDR3. The ends were cut back, 3 bases at V and 6 bases at J, with 14 bases in the middle.

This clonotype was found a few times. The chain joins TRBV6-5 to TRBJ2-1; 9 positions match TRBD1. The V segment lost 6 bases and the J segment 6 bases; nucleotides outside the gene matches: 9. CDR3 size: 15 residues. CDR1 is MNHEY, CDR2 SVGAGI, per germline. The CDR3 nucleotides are TGTGCCAGCAGCCGGACAGGGGATTTCGGCAATGAGCAGTTCTTC. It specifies CASSRTGDFGNEQFF.

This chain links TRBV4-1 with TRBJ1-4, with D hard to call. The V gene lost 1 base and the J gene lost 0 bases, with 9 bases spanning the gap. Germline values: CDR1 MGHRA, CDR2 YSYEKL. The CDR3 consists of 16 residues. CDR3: CASSQARAATNEKLFF. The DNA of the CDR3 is TGCGCCAGCAGCCAAGCCCGAGCTGCAACTAATGAAAAACTGTTTTTT.

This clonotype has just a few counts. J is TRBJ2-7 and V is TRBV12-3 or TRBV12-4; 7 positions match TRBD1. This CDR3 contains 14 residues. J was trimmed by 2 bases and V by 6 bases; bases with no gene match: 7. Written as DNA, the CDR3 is TGTGCCAGCAGCCTACAGGGGTCCCCCTACGAGCAGTACTTC. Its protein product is CASSLQGSPYEQYF.

The CDR3 DNA reads as TGTGCCAGCAGTTGGCAGCCGAACACCGGGGAGCTGTTTTTT. It codes for CASSWQPNTGELFF. The J gene is TRBJ2-2, the V gene TRBV27; the D is unclear. The CDR3 has 14 amino acids. Germline lookup yields CDR1 MNHEY and CDR2 SMNVEV (reference sequence). Trimming cost V 4 bases and J 0 bases, with 6 bases left between them.

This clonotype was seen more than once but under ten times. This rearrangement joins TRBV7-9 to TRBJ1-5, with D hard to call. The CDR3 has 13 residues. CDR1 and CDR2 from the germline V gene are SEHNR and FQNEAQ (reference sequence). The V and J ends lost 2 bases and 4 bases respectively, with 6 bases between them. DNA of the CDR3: TGTGCCAGCAGCTTAAACATTAATCAGCCCCAGCATTTT. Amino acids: CASSLNINQPQHF.

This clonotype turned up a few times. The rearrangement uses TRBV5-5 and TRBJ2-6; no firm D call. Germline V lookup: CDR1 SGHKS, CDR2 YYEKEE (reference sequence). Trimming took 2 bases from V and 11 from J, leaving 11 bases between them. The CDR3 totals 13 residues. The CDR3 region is CASSLPGPDVLTF. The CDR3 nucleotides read TGTGCCAGCAGCTTACCGGGCCCCGACGTCCTGACTTTC.

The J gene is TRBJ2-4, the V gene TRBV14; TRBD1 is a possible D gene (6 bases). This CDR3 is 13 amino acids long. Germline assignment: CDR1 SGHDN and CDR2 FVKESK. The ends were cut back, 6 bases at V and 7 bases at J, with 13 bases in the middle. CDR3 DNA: TGTGCCAGCAGGTCCACAGGGTACAACATTCAGTACTTC. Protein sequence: CASRSTGYNIQYF.

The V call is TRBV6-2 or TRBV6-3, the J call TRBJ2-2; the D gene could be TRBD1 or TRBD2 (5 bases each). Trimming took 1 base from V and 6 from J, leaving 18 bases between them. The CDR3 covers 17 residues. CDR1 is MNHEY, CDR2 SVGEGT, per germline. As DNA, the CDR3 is TGTGCCAGCAGTTACTTGGCGGCAGGGAGATTCCCCGGGGAGCTGTTTTTT. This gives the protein CASSYLAAGRFPGELFF.

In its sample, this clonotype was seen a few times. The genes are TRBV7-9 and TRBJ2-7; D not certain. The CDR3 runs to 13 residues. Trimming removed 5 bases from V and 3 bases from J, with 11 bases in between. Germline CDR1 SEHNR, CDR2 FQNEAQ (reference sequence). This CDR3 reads CASSPTLGYEQYF. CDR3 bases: TGTGCCAGCAGCCCTACACTCGGCTACGAGCAGTACTTC.

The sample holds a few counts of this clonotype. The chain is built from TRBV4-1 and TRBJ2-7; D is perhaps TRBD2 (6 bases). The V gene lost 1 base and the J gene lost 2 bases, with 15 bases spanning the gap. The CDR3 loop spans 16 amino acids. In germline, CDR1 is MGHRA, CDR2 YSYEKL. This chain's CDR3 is CASSQVRGTSTYEQYF. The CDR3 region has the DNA TGCGCCAGCAGCCAAGTACGGGGGACCTCCACCTACGAGCAGTACTTC.

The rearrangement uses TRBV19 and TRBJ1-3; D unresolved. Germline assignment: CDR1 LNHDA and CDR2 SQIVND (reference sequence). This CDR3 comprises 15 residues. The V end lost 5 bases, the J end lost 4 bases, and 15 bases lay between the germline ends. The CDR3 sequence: CASSPARRMGNTIYF. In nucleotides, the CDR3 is TGTGCCAGTAGTCCCGCACGGAGAATGGGAAACACCATATATTTT.

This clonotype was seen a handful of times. In DNA, the CDR3 is TGTGCCAGCAGCTTAGGGGAGGCGCGTAATACCGGGGAGCTGTTTTTT. It translates to CASSLGEARNTGELFF. The chain carries TRBV11-2 and TRBJ2-2; D is possibly TRBD2 (6 bases). V gave up 1 base and J gave up 5 bases, with 14 bases separating them. In germline, CDR1 is SGHAT, CDR2 FQNNGV. There are 16 residues in the CDR3.

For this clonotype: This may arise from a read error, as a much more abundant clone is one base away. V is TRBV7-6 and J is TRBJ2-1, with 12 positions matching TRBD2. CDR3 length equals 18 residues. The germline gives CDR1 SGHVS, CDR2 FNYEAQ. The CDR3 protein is CACSLGTSGGISYNEQFF. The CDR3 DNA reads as TGTGCCTGCAGCTTAGGAACTAGCGGGGGGATCTCCTACAATGAGCAGTTCTTC.

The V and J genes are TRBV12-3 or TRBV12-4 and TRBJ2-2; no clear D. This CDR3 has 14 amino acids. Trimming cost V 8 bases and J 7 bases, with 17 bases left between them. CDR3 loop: CASSEAGVVGELFF. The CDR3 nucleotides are TGTGCCAGCTCTGAGGCTGGGGTCGTCGGGGAGCTGTTTTTT.

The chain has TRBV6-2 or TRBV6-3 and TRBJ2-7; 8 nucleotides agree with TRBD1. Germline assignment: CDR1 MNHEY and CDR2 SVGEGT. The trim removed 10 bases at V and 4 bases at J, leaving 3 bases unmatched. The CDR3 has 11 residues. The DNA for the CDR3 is TGTGCCACCGACAGGGGTTACGAGCAGTACTTC. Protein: CATDRGYEQYF.

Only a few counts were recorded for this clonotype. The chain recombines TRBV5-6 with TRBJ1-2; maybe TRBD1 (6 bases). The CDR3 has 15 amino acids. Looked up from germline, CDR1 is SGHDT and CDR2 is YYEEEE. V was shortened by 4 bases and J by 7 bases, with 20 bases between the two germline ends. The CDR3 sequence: CASSNRDISQFGYTF. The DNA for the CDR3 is TGTGCCAGCAGCAACCGGGACATATCTCAGTTTGGCTACACCTTC.